These 8 T cell receptor beta chains came from one sample sequenced in a study of blood T cell repertoires in COVID-19. The method was immunoSEQ multiplex PCR; TCRdb's version includes in-frame clones alone and lacks a portion of them. Among 300,000 or so clones listed, more than 80% were seen once. Sequencing was performed on PBMCs or T cells enriched from blood (not recorded which). The receptors originated from a woman younger than 45 who had recovered from COVID-19.

The rearrangement joins TRBV11-1 to TRBJ2-7; 7 bases match TRBD2. There are 13 residues in the CDR3. V lost 5 bases, J lost 6 bases, and 7 bases stayed unmatched. Germline CDR1 SGHAT, CDR2 FQDESV (reference sequence). The CDR3 DNA sequence: TGTGCCAGCAGCCGGGACTACCTCGGCGAGCAGTACTTC. It codes for CASSRDYLGEQYF.

The rearrangement joins TRBV6-5 to TRBJ1-6, with D possibly matching TRBD1 (5 bases). The V and J ends lost 5 bases and 0 bases respectively, with 8 bases between them. The CDR3 is 15 residues long. The germline V gene has CDR1 MNHEY and CDR2 SVGAGI. The CDR3 region is CASSPDSSYNSPLHF. In nucleotides, the CDR3 is TGTGCCAGCAGTCCAGACAGCTCCTATAATTCACCCCTCCACTTT.

V gene TRBV28 combines with J gene TRBJ2-3; 10 nucleotides align to TRBD2. V dropped 5 bases and J dropped 6; count of bases not matched to a gene: 5. CDR3 length: 14 amino acids. The germline V gene has CDR1 MDHEN and CDR2 SYDVKM. The CDR3 sequence is CASSLAGVADTQYF. CDR3 DNA sequence: TGTGCCAGCAGTCTAGCGGGAGTGGCGGATACGCAGTATTTT.

V is TRBV3-1 (or the pseudogene TRBV3-2) and J is TRBJ2-7, with TRBD1 as a possible D gene (6 bases). Germline V gene sequence: CDR1 LGHDT, CDR2 YNNKEL (reference sequence). V lost 3 bases to trimming and J lost 4 bases, with 10 bases between them. This CDR3 has 13 residues. CDR3 sequence reads: CASSHRQEYEQYF. CDR3 in DNA: TGTGCCAGCAGCCACCGACAGGAGTACGAGCAGTACTTC.

This chain uses TRBV5-1 with TRBJ1-3, with D possibly TRBD1 on 5 matching bases. V gave up 2 bases and J gave up 0 bases, with 12 bases separating them. CDR1 is SGHRS and CDR2 is YFSETQ in the germline V gene. The CDR3 loop spans 16 amino acids. The CDR3 loop reads CASSFSGGDSGNTIYF. The CDR3 DNA reads as TGCGCCAGCAGCTTTTCCGGAGGGGACTCTGGAAACACCATATATTTT.

In nucleotides, the CDR3 is TGTGCCAGCAGTTTATCGGGGGTTGAGGAAGCTTTCTTT. As protein: CASSLSGVEEAFF. The genes are TRBV12-3 or TRBV12-4 and TRBJ1-1; possible D gene TRBD1, 5 bases. The length of the CDR3 is 13 residues. Trimming stripped 2 bases from V and 8 bases from J, with 12 bases between.

This chain links TRBV24-1 with TRBJ2-2; 12 nucleotides align to TRBD2. CDR1 is KGHDR and CDR2 is SFDVKD in the germline V gene. With V trimmed by 3 bases and J by 0 bases, 7 bases remained unmatched. CDR3 length equals 19 residues. CDR3 sequence (DNA): TGTGCCACCAGTGATGCTAGCGGGAGGGCCTATCCGAACACCGGGGAGCTGTTTTTT. Translation gives CATSDASGRAYPNTGELFF.

The V call is TRBV20-1, the J call TRBJ1-5; D not certain. V was shortened by 3 bases and J by 2 bases, with 17 bases between the two germline ends. The CDR3 is 16 amino acids. Germline V gene sequence: CDR1 DFQATT, CDR2 SNEGSKA (reference sequence). This chain's CDR3 is CSASAADAPGNQPQHF. The CDR3 nucleotides read TGCAGTGCTAGTGCCGCTGATGCGCCCGGCAATCAGCCCCAGCATTTT.